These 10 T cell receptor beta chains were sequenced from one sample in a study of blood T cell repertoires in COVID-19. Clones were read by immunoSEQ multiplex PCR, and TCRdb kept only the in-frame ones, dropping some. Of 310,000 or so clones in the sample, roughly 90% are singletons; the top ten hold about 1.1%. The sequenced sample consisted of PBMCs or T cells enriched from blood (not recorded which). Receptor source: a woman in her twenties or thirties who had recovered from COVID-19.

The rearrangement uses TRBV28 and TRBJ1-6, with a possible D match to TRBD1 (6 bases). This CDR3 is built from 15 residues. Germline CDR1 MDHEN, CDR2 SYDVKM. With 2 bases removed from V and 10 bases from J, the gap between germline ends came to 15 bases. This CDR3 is CASSLGARGSSPLHF. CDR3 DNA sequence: TGTGCCAGCAGTTTAGGGGCCAGGGGTAGCTCACCCCTCCACTTT.

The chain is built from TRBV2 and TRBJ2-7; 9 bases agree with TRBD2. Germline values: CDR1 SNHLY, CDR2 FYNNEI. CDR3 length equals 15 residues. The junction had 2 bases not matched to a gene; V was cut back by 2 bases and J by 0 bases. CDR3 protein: CASSESGRSSYEQYF. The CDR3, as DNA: TGTGCCAGCAGTGAAAGCGGGAGGTCCTCCTACGAGCAGTACTTC.

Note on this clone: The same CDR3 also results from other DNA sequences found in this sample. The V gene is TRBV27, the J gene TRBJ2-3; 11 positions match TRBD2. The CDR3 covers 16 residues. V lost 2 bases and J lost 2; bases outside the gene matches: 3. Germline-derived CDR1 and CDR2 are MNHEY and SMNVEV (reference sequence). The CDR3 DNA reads TGTGCCAGCAGTTTACTAGCGGGAGGATTCACAGATACGCAGTATTTT. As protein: CASSLLAGGFTDTQYF.

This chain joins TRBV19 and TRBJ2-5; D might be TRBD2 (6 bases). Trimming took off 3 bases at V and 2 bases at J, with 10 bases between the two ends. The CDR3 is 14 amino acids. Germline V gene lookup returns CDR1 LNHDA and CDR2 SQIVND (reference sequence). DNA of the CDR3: TGTGCCAGTAGTATCTCGGGGGTACAAGAGACCCAGTACTTC. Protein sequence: CASSISGVQETQYF.

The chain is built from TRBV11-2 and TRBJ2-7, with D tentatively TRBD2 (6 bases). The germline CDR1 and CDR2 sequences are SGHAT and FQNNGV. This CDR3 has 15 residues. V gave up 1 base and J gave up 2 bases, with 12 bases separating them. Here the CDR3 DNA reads TGTGCCAGCAGCTTAGGGTGGGAGGCCCCCTACGAGCAGTACTTC. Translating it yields CASSLGWEAPYEQYF.

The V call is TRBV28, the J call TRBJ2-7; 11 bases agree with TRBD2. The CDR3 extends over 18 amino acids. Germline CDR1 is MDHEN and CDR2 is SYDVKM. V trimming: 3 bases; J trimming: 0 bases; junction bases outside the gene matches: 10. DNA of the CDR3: TGTGCCAGCAGTTTCCGGGGACTAGCGGTGTGGAGCTCCTACGAGCAGTACTTC. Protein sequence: CASSFRGLAVWSSYEQYF.

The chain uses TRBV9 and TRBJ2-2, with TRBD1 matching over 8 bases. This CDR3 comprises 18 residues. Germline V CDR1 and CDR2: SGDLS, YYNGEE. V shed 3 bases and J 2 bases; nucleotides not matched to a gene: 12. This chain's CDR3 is CASSAPDRVMGNTGELFF. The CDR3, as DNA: TGTGCCAGCAGCGCCCCGGACAGGGTTATGGGAAACACCGGGGAGCTGTTTTTT. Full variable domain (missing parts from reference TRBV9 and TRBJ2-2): DSGVTQTPKHLITATGQRVTLRCSPRSGDLSVYWYQQSLDQGLQFLIQYYNGEERAKGNILERFSAQQFPDLHSELNLSSLELGDSALYFCASSAPDRVMGNTGELFFGEGSRLTVL.

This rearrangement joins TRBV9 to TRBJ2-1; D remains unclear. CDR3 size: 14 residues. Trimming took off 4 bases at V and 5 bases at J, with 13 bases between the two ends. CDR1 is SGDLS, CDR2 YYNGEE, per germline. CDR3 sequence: CASSPGESHNEQFF. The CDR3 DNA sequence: TGTGCCAGCAGCCCGGGTGAGTCCCACAATGAGCAGTTCTTC.

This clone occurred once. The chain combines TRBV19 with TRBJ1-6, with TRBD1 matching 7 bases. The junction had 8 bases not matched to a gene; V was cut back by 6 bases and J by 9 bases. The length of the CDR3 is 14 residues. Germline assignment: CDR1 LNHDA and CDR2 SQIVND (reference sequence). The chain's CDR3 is CASSPQGVGSPLHF. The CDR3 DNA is TGTGCCAGTAGCCCGCAGGGGGTCGGTTCACCCCTCCACTTT. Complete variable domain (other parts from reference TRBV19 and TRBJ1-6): DGGITQSPKYLFRKEGQNVTLSCEQNLNHDAMYWYRQDPGQGLRLIYYSQIVNDFQKGDIAEGYSVSREKKESFPLTVTSAQKNPTAFYLCASSPQGVGSPLHFGNGTRLTVT.

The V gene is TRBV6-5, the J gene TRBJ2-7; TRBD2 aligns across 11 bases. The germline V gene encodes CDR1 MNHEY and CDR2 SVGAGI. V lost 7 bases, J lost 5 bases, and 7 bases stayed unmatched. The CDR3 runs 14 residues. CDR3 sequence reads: CASTAGLAVHEQYF. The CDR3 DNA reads TGTGCCAGCACGGCGGGACTAGCGGTTCACGAGCAGTACTTC.